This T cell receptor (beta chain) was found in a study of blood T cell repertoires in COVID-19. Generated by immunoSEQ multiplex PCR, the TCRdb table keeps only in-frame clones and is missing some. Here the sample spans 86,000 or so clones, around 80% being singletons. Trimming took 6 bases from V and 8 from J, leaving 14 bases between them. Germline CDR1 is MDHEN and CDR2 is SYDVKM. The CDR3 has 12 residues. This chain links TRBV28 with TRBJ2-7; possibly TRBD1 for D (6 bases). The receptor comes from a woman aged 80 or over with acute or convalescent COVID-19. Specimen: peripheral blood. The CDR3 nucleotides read TGTGCCAGCAGCCCACAAAGGGGGAAGCAGTACTTC. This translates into CASSPQRGKQYF.